The clone carrying this TCR beta chain has only a few counts. The data derive from a study of blood T cells in healthy people across ages. The germline V gene has CDR1 DFQATT and CDR2 SNEGSKA (reference sequence). This CDR3 comprises 14 residues. Trimming cost V 5 bases and J 2 bases, with 15 bases left between them. A second PCR, run for about 7 to 11 cycles, used a sample-barcoded 5' primer plus a J-beta primer mix. The template-switch adaptor, which had 12 random nucleotides, put a tag on each cDNA molecule. MiXCR was run by TCRdb on the 5' RACE reads, yielding one entry per CDR3 protein. The sample lists about 1.4 million distinct CDR3 sequences, around 55% seen once, with over 5% in the top ten.

Material for sequencing was blood. This sequence originates from a young man in good health. The gene calls are TRBV20-1 and TRBJ2-5; perhaps TRBD2 as D (7 bases). In nucleotides, the CDR3 is TGCAGTGCTCCTCGGGGGGCGGGTCAAGAGACCCAGTACTTC. Translating it yields CSAPRGAGQETQYF.